Sequencing of this TCR beta chain was carried out in a study of T cell changes during pregnancy in multiple sclerosis. Only in-frame clones appear in the TCRdb table, and some are missing; sequencing was by immunoSEQ multiplex PCR. This sample has 70,000 to 90,000 clones, with roughly nine tenths found just once. The CDR3 loop spans 15 amino acids. CDR1 is SGHVS and CDR2 is FQNEAQ in the germline V gene. V was clipped by 6 bases and J by 3 bases; unmatched bases: 9. The sequence derives from a female donor in good health, serving as a control in a pregnancy study. Some clones in this sample may be carry-over from other donors' samples. The sample consisted of PBMCs, taken in the first trimester of pregnancy. The V and J genes are TRBV7-8 and TRBJ2-7; TRBD2 matches at 9 bases. CDR3 region: CASSQRAGGIYEQYF. The CDR3 coding sequence is TGTGCCAGCAGTCAAAGGGCGGGGGGGATCTACGAGCAGTACTTC.